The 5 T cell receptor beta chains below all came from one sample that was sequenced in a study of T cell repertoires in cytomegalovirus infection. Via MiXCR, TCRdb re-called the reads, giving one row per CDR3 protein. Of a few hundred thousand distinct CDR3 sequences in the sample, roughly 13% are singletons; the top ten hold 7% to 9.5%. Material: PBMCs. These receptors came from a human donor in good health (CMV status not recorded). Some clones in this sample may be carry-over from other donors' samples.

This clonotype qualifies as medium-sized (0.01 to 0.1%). In nucleotides, the CDR3 is TGTGCCAGCAGCTTAAGTCAGGCAACCTACGAGCAGTACTTC. As protein: CASSLSQATYEQYF. The rearrangement links TRBV7-3 to TRBJ2-7; D is unclear. V lost 1 base and J 2 bases, leaving 9 bases between the germline ends. The length of the CDR3 is 14 residues. The V gene's germline CDR1 is SGHTA and CDR2 FQGTGA.

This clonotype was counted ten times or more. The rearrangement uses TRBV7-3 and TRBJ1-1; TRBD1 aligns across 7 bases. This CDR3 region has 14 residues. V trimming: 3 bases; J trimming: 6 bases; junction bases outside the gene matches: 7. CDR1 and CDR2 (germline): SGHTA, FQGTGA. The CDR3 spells CASSFAGTASEAFF. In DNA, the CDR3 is TGTGCCAGCAGCTTTGCCGGGACAGCTTCTGAAGCTTTCTTT.

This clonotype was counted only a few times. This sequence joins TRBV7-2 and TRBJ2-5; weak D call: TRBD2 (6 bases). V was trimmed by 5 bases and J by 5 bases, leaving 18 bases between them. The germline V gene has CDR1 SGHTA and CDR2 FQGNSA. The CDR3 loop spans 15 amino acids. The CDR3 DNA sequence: TGTGCCAGCAGCGTAGGAGGCTCTAGCGACGAGACCCAGTACTTC. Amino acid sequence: CASSVGGSSDETQYF.

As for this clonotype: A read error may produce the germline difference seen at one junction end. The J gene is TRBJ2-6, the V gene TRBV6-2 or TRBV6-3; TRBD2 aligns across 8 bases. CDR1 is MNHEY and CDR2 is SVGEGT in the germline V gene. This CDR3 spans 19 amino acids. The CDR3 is CASNYRSGRRLSGANVLTF. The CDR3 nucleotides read TGTGCCAGCAATTACCGCAGCGGGAGACGGCTTTCTGGGGCCAACGTCCTGACTTTC.

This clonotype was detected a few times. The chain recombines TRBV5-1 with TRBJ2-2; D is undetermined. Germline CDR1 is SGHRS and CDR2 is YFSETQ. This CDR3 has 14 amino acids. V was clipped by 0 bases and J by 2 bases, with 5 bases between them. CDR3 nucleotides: TGCGCCAGCAGCTTGGAACGCAACACCGGGGAGCTGTTTTTT. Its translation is CASSLERNTGELFF.